Shown below are 8 T cell receptor beta chains from a single sample sequenced in a study of CD8 T cells in ankylosing spondylitis. Broader study findings: Ankylosing spondylitis blood seemed to carry a telltale TCR beta motif made of eight highly homologous variants.

TCRdb reanalysed the 5' RACE reads using MiXCR and keeps one entry per CDR3 protein. The data show roughly 490,000 distinct CDR3 sequences, approximately 5.3% seen once. Their antigen targets remain unknown. The sample was blood, either unsorted or a sorted T cell fraction (not recorded which). These receptors all come from a male donor with ankylosing spondylitis.

Many counts were recorded for this clonotype. The V gene is TRBV12-3 or TRBV12-4, the J gene TRBJ2-7, with 9 bases matching TRBD2. The CDR3 extends over 17 amino acids. V lost 7 bases to trimming and J lost 4 bases; unmatched junction nucleotides: 17. This CDR3 is CASTHSGSSGRKYEQYF. Written as DNA, the CDR3 is TGTGCCAGCACCCATTCGGGGAGTAGCGGGAGAAAGTACGAGCAGTACTTC.

This clonotype was counted many times. The chain couples TRBV5-1 to TRBJ2-7, with TRBD1 identical over 10 bases. Trimming cost V 0 bases and J 0 bases; bases outside gene matches: 9. The germline V gene has CDR1 SGHRS and CDR2 YFSETQ. This CDR3 spans 18 amino acids. The CDR3 DNA follows: TGCGCCAGCAGCTTGGGACCAACGGGACAGGGGATCTCCTACGAGCAGTACTTC. It translates to CASSLGPTGQGISYEQYF.

This chain links TRBV6-4 with TRBJ2-1, with a possible D match to TRBD1 (7 bases). The CDR3 is made up of 15 amino acids. The V end was cut by 8 bases, the J end by 3 bases, with 17 bases between. Germline CDR1 is MRHNA and CDR2 is SNTAGT. The CDR3, as DNA: TGTGCCAGCTCGCGGGGACAGTCTCTCTACAATGAGCAGTTCTTC. Its protein product is CASSRGQSLYNEQFF.

Many counts were recorded for this clonotype. The V and J genes are TRBV9 and TRBJ2-4, with a possible D match to TRBD1 (6 bases). The ends were cut back, 5 bases at V and 6 bases at J, with 15 bases in the middle. Per the germline V gene, CDR1 is SGDLS and CDR2 is YYNGEE. CDR3 length: 14 amino acids. CDR3 residues: CASSPGWGLNIQYF. CDR3 coding DNA: TGTGCCAGCAGTCCCGGATGGGGGCTAAACATTCAGTACTTC.

In this sample, this clonotype turned up many times. The V gene is TRBV29-1, the J gene TRBJ2-3, with D perhaps TRBD1 or TRBD2 (5 bases each). Germline V lookup: CDR1 SQVTM, CDR2 ANQGSEA. Trimming shortened V by 6 bases and J by 2 bases, and 12 bases separated the two germline ends. This CDR3 has 13 residues. CDR3 residues: CSVGRGDTDTQYF. Written as DNA, the CDR3 is TGCAGCGTCGGACGAGGGGACACAGATACGCAGTATTTT.

This clonotype has at least ten counts. The V and J genes are TRBV5-1 and TRBJ2-2, with a weak D call TRBD1 (6 bases). Germline V gene sequence: CDR1 SGHRS, CDR2 YFSETQ. Trimming left V 0 bases short and J 6 bases short, with 15 bases between. The CDR3 length is 16 residues. CDR3 nucleotides: TGCGCCAGCAGCTTGGCCGGGACAAGGCCGTCCGGGGAGCTGTTTTTT. Translated: CASSLAGTRPSGELFF.

This clonotype was seen many times. The chain is built from TRBV20-1 and TRBJ2-1; TRBD2 agrees at 7 bases. Per the germline V gene, CDR1 is DFQATT and CDR2 is SNEGSKA (reference sequence). V was clipped by 4 bases and J by 4 bases; unmatched bases: 10. This CDR3 contains 15 residues. This CDR3 is CSATRLAVDYNEQFF. CDR3 DNA sequence: TGCAGTGCTACACGCCTAGCGGTTGATTACAATGAGCAGTTCTTC.

This clonotype was counted at least ten times. The chain links TRBV20-1 to TRBJ1-6; D uncertain. V shed 6 bases and J shed 10 bases, with 22 bases lying between them. CDR1 is DFQATT, CDR2 SNEGSKA, per germline (reference sequence). The CDR3 extends over 15 amino acids. The CDR3 loop is CSAGRGGRDYSPLHF. CDR3 nucleotides: TGCAGTGCCGGGAGAGGTGGGAGGGATTACTCACCCCTCCACTTT.